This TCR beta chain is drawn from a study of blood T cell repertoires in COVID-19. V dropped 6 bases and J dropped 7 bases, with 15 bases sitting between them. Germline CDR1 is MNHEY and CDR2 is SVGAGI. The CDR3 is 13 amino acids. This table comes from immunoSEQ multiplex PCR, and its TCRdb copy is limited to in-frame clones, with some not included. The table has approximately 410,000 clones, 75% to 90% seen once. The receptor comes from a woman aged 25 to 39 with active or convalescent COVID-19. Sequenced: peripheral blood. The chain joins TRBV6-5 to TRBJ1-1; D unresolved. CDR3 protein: CASSAGRANEAFF. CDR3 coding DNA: TGTGCCAGCAGCGCGGGGAGGGCAAATGAAGCTTTCTTT.